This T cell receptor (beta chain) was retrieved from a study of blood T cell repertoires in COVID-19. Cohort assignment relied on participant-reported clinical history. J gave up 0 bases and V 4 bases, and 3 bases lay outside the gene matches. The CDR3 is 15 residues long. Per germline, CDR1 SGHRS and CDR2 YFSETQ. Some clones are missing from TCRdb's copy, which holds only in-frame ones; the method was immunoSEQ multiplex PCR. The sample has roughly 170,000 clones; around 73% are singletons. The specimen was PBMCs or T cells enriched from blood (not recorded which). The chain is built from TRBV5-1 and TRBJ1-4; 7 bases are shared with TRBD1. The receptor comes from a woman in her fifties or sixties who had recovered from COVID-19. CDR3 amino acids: CASSTGDATNEKLFF. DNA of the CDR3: TGCGCCAGCAGCACAGGGGATGCAACTAATGAAAAACTGTTTTTT.